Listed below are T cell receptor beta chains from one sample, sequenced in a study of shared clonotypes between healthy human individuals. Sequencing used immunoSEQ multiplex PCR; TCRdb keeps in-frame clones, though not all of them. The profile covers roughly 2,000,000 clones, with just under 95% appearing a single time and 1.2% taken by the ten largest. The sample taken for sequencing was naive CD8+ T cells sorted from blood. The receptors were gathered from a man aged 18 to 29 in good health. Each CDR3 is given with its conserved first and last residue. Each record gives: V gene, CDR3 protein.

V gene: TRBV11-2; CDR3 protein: CASSIVGTEAFF
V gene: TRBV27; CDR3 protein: CASSFGGNSPLHF
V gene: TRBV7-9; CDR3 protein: CASSLFGGEEQYF
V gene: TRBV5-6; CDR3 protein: CASNLGQAAGYGYTF
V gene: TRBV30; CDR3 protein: CAWSVGSEADTQYF
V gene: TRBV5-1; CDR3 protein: CASSLGQGGQETQYF
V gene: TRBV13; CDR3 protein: CASSLDRGHEQYF
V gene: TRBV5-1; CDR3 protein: CASSHGLELQGEQYF
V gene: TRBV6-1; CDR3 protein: CASSEEILGTGIDLVHEQFF
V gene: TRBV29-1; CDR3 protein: CSVEIGDAQPQHF
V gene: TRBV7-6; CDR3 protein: CASSLRSGREVTNEKLFF
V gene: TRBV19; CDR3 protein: CASSPWTAMNTEAFF
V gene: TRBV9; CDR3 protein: CASSVDSGEQYF
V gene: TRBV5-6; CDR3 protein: CASSGRDSLPYEQYF
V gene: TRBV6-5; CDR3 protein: CASSYSSLYGYTF
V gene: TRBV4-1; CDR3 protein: CASSQDPGSYEQYF
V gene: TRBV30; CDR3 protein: CAWTPGHGYEQYF
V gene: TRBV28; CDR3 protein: CASSFGGNEQYF
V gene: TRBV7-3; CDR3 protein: CASSSGQGVTPLHF
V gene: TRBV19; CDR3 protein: CASSIMNTGELFF
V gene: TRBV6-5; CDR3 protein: CASSTGGPEETQYF
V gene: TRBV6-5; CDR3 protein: CASRYQGTDTQYF
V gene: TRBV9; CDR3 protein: CASSAQDGSYEQYF
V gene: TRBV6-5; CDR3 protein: CASSPGLAGGYEQYF
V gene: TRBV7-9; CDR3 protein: CASSLGSSGEGTQYF
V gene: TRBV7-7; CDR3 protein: CASSLRPGPSYNEQFF
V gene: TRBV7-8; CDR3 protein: CASSLSRSPANQPQHF
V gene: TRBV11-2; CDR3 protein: CASSHRGVEAFF
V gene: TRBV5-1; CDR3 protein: CASSLALAGRSYNEQFF
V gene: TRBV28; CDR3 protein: CASSLSGGGDSPLHF
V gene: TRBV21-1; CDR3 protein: CASSKDEQGDQPQHF
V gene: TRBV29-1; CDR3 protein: CSVSGNTEAFF
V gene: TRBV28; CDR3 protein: CASREEGQAYEQYF
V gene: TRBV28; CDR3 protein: CASSPVPWSNTEAFF
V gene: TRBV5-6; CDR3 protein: CASSLGGTEQYF
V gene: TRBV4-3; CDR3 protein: CASSQFWTGVGNTIYF
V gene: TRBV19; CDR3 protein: CASKGEPSYEQYF
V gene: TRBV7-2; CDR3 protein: CASSPSGRALTYEQYF
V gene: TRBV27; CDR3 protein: CASSPLPTGRYYNSPLHF
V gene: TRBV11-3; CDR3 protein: CASSLASEYEQYF
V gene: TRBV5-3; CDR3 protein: CARSLAKGGYGYTF
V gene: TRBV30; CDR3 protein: CAWSGFPGEEGYTF
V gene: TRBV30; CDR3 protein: CAWSLIGNTIYF
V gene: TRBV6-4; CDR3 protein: CASSDSTGDSPLHF
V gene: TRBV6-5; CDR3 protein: CASSPQGSSANEQFF
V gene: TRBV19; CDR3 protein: CASSIGPGLAEYEQYF
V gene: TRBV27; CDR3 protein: CASSLSTARLAYEEQYF
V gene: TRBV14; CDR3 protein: CASSQEWPYEKLFF
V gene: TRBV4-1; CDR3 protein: CASAVLGTLHEQYF
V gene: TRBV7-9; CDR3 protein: CASSHGGLNYEQYF
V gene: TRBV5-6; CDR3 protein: CASSFHRVQETQYF
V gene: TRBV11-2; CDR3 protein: CASSLVFGGYEQYF
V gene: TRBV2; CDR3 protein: CASSVTGAYNEQFF
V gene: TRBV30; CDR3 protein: CAWGPENTEAFF
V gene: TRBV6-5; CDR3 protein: CASSQTWGNSEAFF